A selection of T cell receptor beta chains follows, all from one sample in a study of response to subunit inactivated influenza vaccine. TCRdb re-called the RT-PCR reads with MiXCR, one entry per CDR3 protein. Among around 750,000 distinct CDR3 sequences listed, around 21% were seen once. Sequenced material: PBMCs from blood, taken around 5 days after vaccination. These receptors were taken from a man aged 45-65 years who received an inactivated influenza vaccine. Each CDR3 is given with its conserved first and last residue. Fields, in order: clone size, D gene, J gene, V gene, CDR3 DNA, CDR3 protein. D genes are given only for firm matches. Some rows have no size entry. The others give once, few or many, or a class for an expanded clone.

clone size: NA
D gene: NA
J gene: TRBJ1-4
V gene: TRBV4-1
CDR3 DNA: TGCGCCAGCAGCCAAGGGTCTGGGTTGCAAAATGAAAAACTGTTTTTT
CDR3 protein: CASSQGSGLQNEKLFF

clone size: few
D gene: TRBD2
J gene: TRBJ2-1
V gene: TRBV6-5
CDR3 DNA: TGTGCCAGCAGTTCGCCTCGAGGGACTAGCGGGAGAAATGAGCAGTTCTTC
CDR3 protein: CASSSPRGTSGRNEQFF

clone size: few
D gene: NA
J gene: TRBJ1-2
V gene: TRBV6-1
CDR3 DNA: TGTGCCAGCAGTCCCTCACTCGGGACTAACTATGGCTACACCTTC
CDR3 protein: CASSPSLGTNYGYTF

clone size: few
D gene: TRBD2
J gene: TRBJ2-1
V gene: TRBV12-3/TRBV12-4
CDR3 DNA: TGTGCCAGCAGTTTTGGGGCACTAGCGGGGGCTTACAATGAGCAGTTCTTC
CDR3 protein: CASSFGALAGAYNEQFF

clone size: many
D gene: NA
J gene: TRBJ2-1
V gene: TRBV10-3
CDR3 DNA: TGTGCCATCAGTGAGTCAGACAATGAGCAGTTCTTC
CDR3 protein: CAISESDNEQFF

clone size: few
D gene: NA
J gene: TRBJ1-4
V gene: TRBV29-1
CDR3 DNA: TGCAGCGTCTTGGAAGGTGAAAAACTGTTTTTT
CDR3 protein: CSVLEGEKLFF

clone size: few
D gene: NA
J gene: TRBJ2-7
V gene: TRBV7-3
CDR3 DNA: TGTGCCAGCAGCTTAACAATCGGGGACAACTCCTACGAGCAGTACTTC
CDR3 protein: CASSLTIGDNSYEQYF

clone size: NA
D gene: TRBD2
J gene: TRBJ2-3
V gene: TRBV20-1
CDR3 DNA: TGCAGTGCTCCCAGGACTAGCCCTACAGATACGCAGTATTTT
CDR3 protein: CSAPRTSPTDTQYF

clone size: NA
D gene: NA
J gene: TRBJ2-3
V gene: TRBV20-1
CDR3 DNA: TGCAGTGCTATATTTTTGGATACGCAGTATTTT
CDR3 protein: CSAIFLDTQYF

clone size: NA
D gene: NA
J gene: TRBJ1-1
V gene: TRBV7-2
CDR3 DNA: TGTGCCAGCAGTTCCGCGCTGGTGAACACTGAAGCTTTCTTT
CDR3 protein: CASSSALVNTEAFF

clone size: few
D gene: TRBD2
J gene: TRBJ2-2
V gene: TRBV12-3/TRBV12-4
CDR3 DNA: TGTGCCAGCAGCGGGAGGAACATGAACACCGGGGAGCTGTTTTTT
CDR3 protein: CASSGRNMNTGELFF

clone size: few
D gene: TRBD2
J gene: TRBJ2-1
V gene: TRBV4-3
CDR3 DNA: TGCGCCAGCAGCCAAGACGACACTAGCGGTCTCAATGAGCAGTTCTTC
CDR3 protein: CASSQDDTSGLNEQFF

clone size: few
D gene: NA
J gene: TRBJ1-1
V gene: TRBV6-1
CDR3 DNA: TGTGCCAGCAGTGCGACACGATCGAACACTGAAGCTTTCTTT
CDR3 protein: CASSATRSNTEAFF

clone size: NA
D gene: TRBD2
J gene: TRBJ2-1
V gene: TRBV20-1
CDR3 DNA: TGCAGTGCTGGAACCCAAAGCGGGGGGGTGCTCAATGAGCAGTTCTTC
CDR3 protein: CSAGTQSGGVLNEQFF

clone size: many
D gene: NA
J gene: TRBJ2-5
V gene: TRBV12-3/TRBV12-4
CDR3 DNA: TGTGCCAGCAGTTTGGACAGTAAAGAGACCCAGTACTTC
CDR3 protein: CASSLDSKETQYF

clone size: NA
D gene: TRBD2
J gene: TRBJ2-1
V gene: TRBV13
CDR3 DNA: TGTGCCAGCAGCTTAGGCCTAAGTTTAGCGGGAGAGAATGATGAGCAGTTCTTC
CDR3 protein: CASSLGLSLAGENDEQFF

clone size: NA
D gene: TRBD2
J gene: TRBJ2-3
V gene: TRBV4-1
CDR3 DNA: TGCGCCAGCAGCCACCCTGTCCCCGGGAGGGGATTCACAGATACGCAGTATTTT
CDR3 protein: CASSHPVPGRGFTDTQYF

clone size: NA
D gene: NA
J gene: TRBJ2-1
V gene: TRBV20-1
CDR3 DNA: TGCAGTGCTGCCGTCCGACAGGTCAATGAGCAGTTCTTC
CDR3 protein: CSAAVRQVNEQFF

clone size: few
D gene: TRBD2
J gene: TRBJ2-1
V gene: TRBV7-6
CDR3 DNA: TGTGCCAGCAGCCACTCCGGGACTAGCGCCCACAATGAGCAGTTCTTC
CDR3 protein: CASSHSGTSAHNEQFF

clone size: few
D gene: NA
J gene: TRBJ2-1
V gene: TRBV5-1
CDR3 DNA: TGCGCCAGCAGCTGGGGGACCGCGGACTACAATGAGCAGTTCTTC
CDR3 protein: CASSWGTADYNEQFF

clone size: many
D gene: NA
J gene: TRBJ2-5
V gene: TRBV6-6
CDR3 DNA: TGTGCCAGCAGTCGGGCCGCGGCGGAGACCCAGTACTTC
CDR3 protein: CASSRAAAETQYF

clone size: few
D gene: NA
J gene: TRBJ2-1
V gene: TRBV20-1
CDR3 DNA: TGCAGTGCTCCGAACCAGCGGGACAATGAGCAGTTCTTC
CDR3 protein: CSAPNQRDNEQFF

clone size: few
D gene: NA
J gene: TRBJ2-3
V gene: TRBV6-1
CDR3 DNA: TGTGCCAGCAGCCCTCCCGCGGTGAGCACAGATACGCAGTATTTT
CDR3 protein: CASSPPAVSTDTQYF

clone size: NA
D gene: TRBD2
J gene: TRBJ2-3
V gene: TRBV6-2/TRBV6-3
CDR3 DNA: TGTGCCAGCAGTTCGGGGGGACTAGCGGTTTCTAGCACAGATACGCAGTATTTT
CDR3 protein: CASSSGGLAVSSTDTQYF

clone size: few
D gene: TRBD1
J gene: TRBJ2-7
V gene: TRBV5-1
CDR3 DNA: TGCGCCAGCAGCTTACAGGGGGAGGACTACGAGCAGTACTTC
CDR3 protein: CASSLQGEDYEQYF

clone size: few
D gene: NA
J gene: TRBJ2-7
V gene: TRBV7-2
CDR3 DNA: TGTGCCAGCAGCTTAGAGGGGGGGATCCCAACCTACGAGCAGTACTTC
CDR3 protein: CASSLEGGIPTYEQYF

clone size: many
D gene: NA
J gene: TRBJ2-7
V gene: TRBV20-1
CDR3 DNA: TGCAGTGCCGCGGGACGGTTCTCCTACGAGCAGTACTTC
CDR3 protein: CSAAGRFSYEQYF

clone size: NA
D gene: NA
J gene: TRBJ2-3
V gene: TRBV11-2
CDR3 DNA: TGTGCCAGCAGCTTAGAACTACATAGCACAGATACGCAGTATTTT
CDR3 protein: CASSLELHSTDTQYF

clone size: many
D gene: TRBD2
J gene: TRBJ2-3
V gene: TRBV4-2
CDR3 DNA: TGTGCCAGCAGCCAAGGAGCGGGAGTAACAGATACGCAGTATTTT
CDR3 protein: CASSQGAGVTDTQYF